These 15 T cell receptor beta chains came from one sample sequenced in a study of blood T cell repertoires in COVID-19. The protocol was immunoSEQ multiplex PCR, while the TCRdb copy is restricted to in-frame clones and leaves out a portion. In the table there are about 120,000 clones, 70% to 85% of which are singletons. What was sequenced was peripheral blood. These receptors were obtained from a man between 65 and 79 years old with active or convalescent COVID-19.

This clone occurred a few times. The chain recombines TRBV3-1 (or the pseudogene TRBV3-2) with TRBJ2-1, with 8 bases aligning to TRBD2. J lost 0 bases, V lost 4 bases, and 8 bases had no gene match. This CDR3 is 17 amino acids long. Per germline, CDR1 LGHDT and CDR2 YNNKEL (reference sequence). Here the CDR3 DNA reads TGTGCCAGCAGCCCTTTTACTAGCGGCAACTCCTACAATGAGCAGTTCTTC. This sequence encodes CASSPFTSGNSYNEQFF.

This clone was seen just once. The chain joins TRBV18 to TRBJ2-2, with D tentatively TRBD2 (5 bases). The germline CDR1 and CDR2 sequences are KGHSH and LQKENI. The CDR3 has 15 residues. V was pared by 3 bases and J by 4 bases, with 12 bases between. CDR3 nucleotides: TGTGCCAGCTCACCGGGTGGGAGAGGCACCGGGGAGCTGTTTTTT. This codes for CASSPGGRGTGELFF.

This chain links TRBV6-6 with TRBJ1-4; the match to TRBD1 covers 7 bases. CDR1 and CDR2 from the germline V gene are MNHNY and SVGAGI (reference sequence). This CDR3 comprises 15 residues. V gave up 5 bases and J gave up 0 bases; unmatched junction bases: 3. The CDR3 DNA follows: TGTGCCAGCAGTCGGGACAGTGCAACTAATGAAAAACTGTTTTTT. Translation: CASSRDSATNEKLFF.

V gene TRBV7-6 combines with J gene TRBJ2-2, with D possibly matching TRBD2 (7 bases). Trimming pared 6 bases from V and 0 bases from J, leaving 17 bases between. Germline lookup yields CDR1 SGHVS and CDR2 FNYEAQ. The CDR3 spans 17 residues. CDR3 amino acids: CASRGGLAVPNTGELFF. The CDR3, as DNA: TGTGCCAGCAGGGGGGGGCTAGCGGTCCCGAACACCGGGGAGCTGTTTTTT.

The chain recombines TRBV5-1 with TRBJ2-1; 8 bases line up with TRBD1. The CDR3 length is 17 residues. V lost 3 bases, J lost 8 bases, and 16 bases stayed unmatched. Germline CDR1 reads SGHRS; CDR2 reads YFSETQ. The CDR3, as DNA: TGCGCCAGCAGCTCAGCGACTCGGACAGGGCGGGTTGATGAGCAGTTCTTC. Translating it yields CASSSATRTGRVDEQFF.

CDR3 DNA: TGTGCCAGCAGCCTCACCAGGGGGCGCGTTGCTGAAGCTTTCTTT. Its translation: CASSLTRGRVAEAFF. The rearrangement joins TRBV5-6 to TRBJ1-1, with 8 bases matching TRBD1. This CDR3 spans 15 amino acids. Germline lookup yields CDR1 SGHDT and CDR2 YYEEEE. After removal of 4 bases from V and 6 bases from J, the junction contained 11 bases not matched to a gene.

The CDR3 DNA follows: TGTGCCACCGGAATTCAGACAGGGCTTGGAAACACCATATATTTT. It yields the protein CATGIQTGLGNTIYF. The rearrangement uses TRBV28 and TRBJ1-3; TRBD1 matches 7 bases. The V gene end was trimmed by 10 bases and the J gene end by 3 bases; junction bases not matched to a gene: 12. CDR1 MDHEN and CDR2 SYDVKM come from the germline V gene. The CDR3 has 15 amino acids.

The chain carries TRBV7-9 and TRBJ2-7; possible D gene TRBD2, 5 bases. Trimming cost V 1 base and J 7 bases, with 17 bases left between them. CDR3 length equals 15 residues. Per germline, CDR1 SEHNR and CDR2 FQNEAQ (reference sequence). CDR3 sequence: CASSLDGQDFSEQYF. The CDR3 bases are TGTGCCAGCAGCTTAGATGGCCAGGACTTCTCTGAGCAGTACTTC.

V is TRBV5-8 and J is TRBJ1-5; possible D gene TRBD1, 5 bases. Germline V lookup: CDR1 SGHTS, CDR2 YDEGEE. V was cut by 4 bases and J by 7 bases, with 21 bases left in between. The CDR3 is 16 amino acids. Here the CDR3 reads CASSAPPLGRLQPQHF. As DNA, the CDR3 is TGTGCCAGCAGCGCGCCGCCCTTGGGGCGCTTACAGCCCCAGCATTTT.

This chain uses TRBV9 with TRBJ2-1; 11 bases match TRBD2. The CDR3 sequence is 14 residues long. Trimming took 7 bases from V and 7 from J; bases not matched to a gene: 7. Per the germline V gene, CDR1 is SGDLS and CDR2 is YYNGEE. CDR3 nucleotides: TGTGCCAGCGGTAGCGGGGGGGCAAGGAATGAGCAGTTCTTC. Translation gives CASGSGGARNEQFF. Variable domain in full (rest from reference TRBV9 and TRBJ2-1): DSGVTQTPKHLITATGQRVTLRCSPRSGDLSVYWYQQSLDQGLQFLIQYYNGEERAKGNILERFSAQQFPDLHSELNLSSLELGDSALYFCASGSGGARNEQFFGPGTRLTVL.

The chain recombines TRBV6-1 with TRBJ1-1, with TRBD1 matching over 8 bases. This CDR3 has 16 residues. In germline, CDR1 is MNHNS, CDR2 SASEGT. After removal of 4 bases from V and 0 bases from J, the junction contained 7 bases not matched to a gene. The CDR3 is CASSAGGGNMNTEAFF. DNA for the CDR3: TGTGCCAGCAGTGCAGGGGGCGGAAACATGAACACTGAAGCTTTCTTT.

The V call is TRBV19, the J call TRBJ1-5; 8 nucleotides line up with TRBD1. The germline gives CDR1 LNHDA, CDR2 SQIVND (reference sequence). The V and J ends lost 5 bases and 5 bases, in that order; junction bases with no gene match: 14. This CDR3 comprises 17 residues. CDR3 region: CASSPRQGRVNDQPQHF. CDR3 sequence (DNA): TGTGCCAGTAGTCCCCGACAGGGGCGCGTGAACGATCAGCCCCAGCATTTT.

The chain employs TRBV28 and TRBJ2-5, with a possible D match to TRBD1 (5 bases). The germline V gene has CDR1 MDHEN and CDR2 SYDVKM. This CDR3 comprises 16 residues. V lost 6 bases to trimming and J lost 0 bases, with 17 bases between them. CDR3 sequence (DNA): TGTGCCAGCAGCTCCCACCCGTGGACATACCAAGAGACCCAGTACTTC. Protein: CASSSHPWTYQETQYF.

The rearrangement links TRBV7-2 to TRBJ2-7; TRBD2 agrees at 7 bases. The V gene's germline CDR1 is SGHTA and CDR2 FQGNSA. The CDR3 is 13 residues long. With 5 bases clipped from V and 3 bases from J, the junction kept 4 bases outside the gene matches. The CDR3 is CASSRDYNYEQYF. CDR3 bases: TGTGCCAGCAGCCGGGACTATAACTACGAGCAGTACTTC.

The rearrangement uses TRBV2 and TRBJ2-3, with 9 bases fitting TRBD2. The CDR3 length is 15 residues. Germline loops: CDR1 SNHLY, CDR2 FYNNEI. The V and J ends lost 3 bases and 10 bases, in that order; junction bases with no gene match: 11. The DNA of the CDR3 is TGTGCCAGCAGTGATCAAGCGGGGGGCCAATTTCCGCAGTATTTT. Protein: CASSDQAGGQFPQYF. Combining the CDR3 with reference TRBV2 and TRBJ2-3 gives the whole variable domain EPEVTQTPSHQVTQMGQEVILRCVPISNHLYFYWYRQILGQKVEFLVSFYNNEISEKSEIFDDQFSVERPDGSNFTLKIRSTKLEDSAMYFCASSDQAGGQFPQYFGPGTRLTVL.